The 31 T cell receptor beta chains reported below all come from one sample, sequenced in a study of T cells after posttransplantation cyclophosphamide. Sequencing was performed with immunoSEQ multiplex PCR; in TCRdb, only in-frame clones are kept and a portion is missing. The data show 20,000 to 25,000 clones, roughly 90% seen once. A marrow graft followed busulfan-fludarabine conditioning, with cyclophosphamide on days +3 and +4. The sequencing here drew on PBMCs, taken after allogeneic stem cell transplant with posttransplant cyclophosphamide. The receptors derive from a female patient between 30 and 39 years old who received an allogeneic stem cell transplant from an unrelated donor, was CMV-positive, and had no GVHD. Part of the T cell pool may stem from the graft donor.

The rearrangement joins TRBV11-3 to TRBJ2-7, with 7 nucleotides matching TRBD2. The germline V gene has CDR1 SGHNT and CDR2 YENEEA. The trim removed 5 bases at V and 3 bases at J, leaving 19 bases unmatched. The CDR3 has 18 residues. CDR3 loop: CASSRYRAGTTNGYEQYF. For the CDR3, the DNA is TGTGCCAGCAGCAGGTACCGGGCGGGGACTACTAACGGCTACGAGCAGTACTTC.

This chain connects TRBV7-9 to TRBJ2-7; 7 bases are a match to TRBD2. The length of the CDR3 is 15 residues. Germline loops: CDR1 SEHNR, CDR2 FQNEAQ (reference sequence). The V and J ends lost 5 bases and 3 bases, in that order; junction bases with no gene match: 10. CDR3 DNA sequence: TGTGCCAGCAGCACCCCCCGGCCGGGAGGCTACGAGCAGTACTTC. Protein product: CASSTPRPGGYEQYF.

This clone was seen a few times. The rearrangement links TRBV10-3 to TRBJ2-1; maybe TRBD2 (6 bases). Germline lookup yields CDR1 ENHRY and CDR2 SYGVKD. The CDR3 is 15 amino acids. Trimming took 8 bases from V and 5 from J, leaving 19 bases between them. The CDR3 loop reads CAIGAGGVGDNEQFF. CDR3 bases: TGTGCCATCGGGGCCGGCGGGGTGGGGGACAATGAGCAGTTCTTC.

The genes are TRBV7-3 and TRBJ2-1; 12 nucleotides match TRBD2. This CDR3 contains 15 residues. V dropped 2 bases and J dropped 9; count of bases not matched to a gene: 5. Per the germline V gene, CDR1 is SGHTA and CDR2 is FQGTGA. For the CDR3, the DNA is TGTGCCAGCAGCTTACTAGCGGGGGGGTTTTTTGAGCAGTTCTTC. Amino acid sequence: CASSLLAGGFFEQFF. The entire variable domain, with the rest obtained from reference TRBV7-3 and TRBJ2-1, is as follows: GAGVSQTPSNKVTEKGKYVELRCDPISGHTALYWYRQSLGQGPEFLIYFQGTGAADDSGLPNDRFFAVRPEGSVSTLKIQRTERGDSAVYLCASSLLAGGFFEQFFGPGTRLTVL.

The rearrangement joins TRBV9 to TRBJ2-2, with TRBD2 matching 8 bases. Trimming took 7 bases from V and 5 from J; bases not matched to a gene: 16. Germline lookup yields CDR1 SGDLS and CDR2 YYNGEE. There are 17 residues in the CDR3. Here the CDR3 DNA reads TGTGCCAGCTCCTCTTCGGGAGGGGGGGCCGCGACCGGGGAGCTGTTTTTT. This gives the protein CASSSSGGGAATGELFF.

In regard to this clone: The same CDR3 is also encoded by other DNA sequences in this sample. The chain combines TRBV7-9 with TRBJ2-7; a weak D match, TRBD1 (6 bases). V was cut by 6 bases and J by 4 bases, with 10 bases left in between. Germline lookup yields CDR1 SEHNR and CDR2 FQNEAQ (reference sequence). CDR3 length equals 12 residues. For the CDR3, the DNA is TGTGCCAGCAGTCCCACAGGGTACGAGCAGTACTTC. Protein sequence: CASSPTGYEQYF.

CDR3 sequence: CAWRGLDTDTQYF. CDR3 coding DNA: TGTGCCTGGAGGGGGCTAGACACAGATACGCAGTATTTT. The chain employs TRBV30 and TRBJ2-3, with TRBD1 as a possible D gene (5 bases). V lost 3 bases and J lost 2, with 9 bases in between. This CDR3 is built from 13 residues. From germline, CDR1 is GTSNPN and CDR2 SVGIG (reference sequence). Filled out from reference TRBV30 and TRBJ2-3, the complete variable domain reads SQTIHQWPATLVQPVGSPLSLECTVEGTSNPNLYWYRQAAGRGLQLLFYSVGIGQISSEVPQNLSASRPQDRQFILSSKKLLLSDSGFYLCAWRGLDTDTQYFGPGTRLTVL.

The chain employs TRBV6-1 and TRBJ1-6; a possible D gene is TRBD1 (6 bases). Germline CDR1 is MNHNS and CDR2 is SASEGT. Trimming removed 10 bases at V and 15 bases at J, with 22 bases between. CDR3 length equals 13 residues. The CDR3 region is CATRTDGVSLLHF. In DNA form, the CDR3 reads TGTGCCACTCGGACAGATGGAGTCTCCCTCCTCCACTTT.

The rearrangement joins TRBV11-3 to TRBJ2-3; 9 bases are a match to TRBD1. The CDR3 extends over 16 amino acids. In germline, CDR1 is SGHNT, CDR2 YENEEA. The ends lost 5 bases at V and 3 bases at J; junction bases unmatched: 9. The CDR3 region has the DNA TGTGCCAGCAGCCAGAGGGCCGGGACAGGGACAGATACGCAGTATTTT. Translation: CASSQRAGTGTDTQYF.

V and J are TRBV28 and TRBJ1-6; TRBD1 matches 8 bases. This CDR3 spans 14 amino acids. V was pared by 6 bases and J by 7 bases, with 5 bases of the junction left unmatched. Germline assignment: CDR1 MDHEN and CDR2 SYDVKM. CDR3 bases: TGTGCCAGCAGGCGGACAGGGAAAAATTCACCCCTCCACTTT. This codes for CASRRTGKNSPLHF.

The CDR3 loop reads CASSYPTGADTQYF. The CDR3 DNA reads TGTGCCAGCAGTTACCCGACAGGTGCGGATACGCAGTATTTT. The chain links TRBV6-6 to TRBJ2-3, with TRBD1 as a possible D gene (6 bases). The CDR3 length is 14 residues. V was shortened by 2 bases and J by 6 bases, with 12 bases between the two germline ends. Looked up from germline, CDR1 is MNHNY and CDR2 is SVGAGI (reference sequence).

The V call is TRBV7-9, the J call TRBJ1-6; 8 bases map to TRBD1. J was trimmed by 7 bases and V by 5 bases; bases with no gene match: 10. Germline lookup yields CDR1 SEHNR and CDR2 FQNEAQ (reference sequence). There are 16 residues in the CDR3. The CDR3 region is CASSQRGTGENSPLHF. The CDR3 DNA reads TGTGCCAGCAGCCAGAGGGGGACAGGCGAAAATTCACCCCTCCACTTT.

J is TRBJ1-1 and V is TRBV6-5, with D possibly TRBD1 on 6 matching bases. CDR1 is MNHEY and CDR2 is SVGAGI in the germline V gene. Deletions cut 4 bases from V and 4 bases from J, with 13 bases between. The CDR3 has 14 amino acids. This CDR3 reads CASSLQGVATEAFF. In DNA, the CDR3 is TGTGCCAGCAGTTTACAGGGAGTGGCCACTGAAGCTTTCTTT.

The chain links TRBV5-1 to TRBJ2-7, with D possibly being TRBD1 (5 bases). CDR1 and CDR2 (germline): SGHRS, YFSETQ. V lost 0 bases, J lost 7 bases, and 14 bases lay in between. The CDR3 totals 14 residues. Here the CDR3 DNA reads TGCGCCAGCAGCTTGGGGGGCCCCTCTTGGGAGCAGTACTTC. Its translation: CASSLGGPSWEQYF.

V and J are TRBV29-1 and TRBJ1-1, with D tentatively TRBD1 (5 bases). Germline V gene sequence: CDR1 SQVTM, CDR2 ANQGSEA. V was pared by 3 bases and J by 10 bases, with 15 bases between. The CDR3 is 12 residues long. CDR3 DNA sequence: TGCAGCGTTGATGGTGGAGGGGAGGTAGCTTTCTTT. This codes for CSVDGGGEVAFF. Drawing the rest from reference TRBV29-1 and TRBJ1-1, the complete variable domain is SAVISQKPSRDICQRGTSLTIQCQVDSQVTMMFWYRQQPGQSLTLIATANQGSEATYESGFVIDKFPISRPNLTFSTLTVSNMSPEDSSIYLCSVDGGGEVAFFGQGTRLTVV.

The chain recombines TRBV27 with TRBJ2-5; 8 bases line up with TRBD2. J lost 5 bases, V lost 5 bases, and 4 bases had no gene match. CDR1 is MNHEY and CDR2 is SMNVEV in the germline V gene (reference sequence). The CDR3 is 13 amino acids. CDR3 loop: CASSLSGVETQYF. In nucleotides, the CDR3 is TGTGCCAGCAGTCTTAGCGGGGTCGAGACCCAGTACTTC.

The chain recombines TRBV19 with TRBJ1-2; D gene ambiguous. The germline V gene has CDR1 LNHDA and CDR2 SQIVND (reference sequence). CDR3 length equals 13 residues. Deletions cut 4 bases from V and 7 bases from J, with 13 bases between. The CDR3 DNA reads as TGTGCCAGTAGTAAGTGGGAGGCCCTTGGCTACACCTTC. This translates into CASSKWEALGYTF.

J is TRBJ2-3 and V is TRBV5-1; 10 nucleotides agree with TRBD2. The V gene's germline CDR1 is SGHRS and CDR2 YFSETQ. With 0 bases clipped from V and 5 bases from J, the junction kept 6 bases outside the gene matches. The CDR3 contains 16 residues. The CDR3 is CASSLVAGGLGDTQYF. The CDR3 bases are TGCGCCAGCAGCTTGGTAGCGGGGGGCCTGGGAGATACGCAGTATTTT.

V gene TRBV19 combines with J gene TRBJ2-3, with D tentatively TRBD2 (6 bases). CDR1 LNHDA and CDR2 SQIVND come from the germline V gene (reference sequence). The CDR3 runs 11 residues. V was shortened by 8 bases and J by 6 bases, with 9 bases between the two germline ends. The CDR3 sequence is CASRSGDTQYF. DNA for the CDR3: TGTGCCAGTCGTAGCGGTGATACGCAGTATTTT.

The chain uses TRBV11-2 and TRBJ2-7, with TRBD1 matching over 7 bases. J lost 10 bases, V lost 1 base, and 10 bases had no gene match. CDR3 size: 14 residues. Germline lookup yields CDR1 SGHAT and CDR2 FQNNGV. The CDR3 nucleotides read TGTGCCAGCAGCTTAGGGTGGGGACAGACCCTCCAGTACTTC. Translation: CASSLGWGQTLQYF.

J is TRBJ2-3 and V is TRBV7-6; 7 nucleotides agree with TRBD2. J lost 0 bases, V lost 9 bases, and 6 bases had no gene match. The CDR3 runs to 14 residues. Germline V CDR1 and CDR2: SGHVS, FNYEAQ. CDR3 in amino acids: CASSGRGSTDTQYF. The CDR3 nucleotides read TGTGCCAGTAGCGGGCGGGGGAGCACAGATACGCAGTATTTT.

This clone was observed once. The chain joins TRBV9 to TRBJ2-1; 10 nucleotides match TRBD1. V was clipped by 4 bases and J by 10 bases; unmatched bases: 14. Germline loops: CDR1 SGDLS, CDR2 YYNGEE. The CDR3 extends over 16 amino acids. The CDR3 nucleotides are TGTGCCAGCAGCCAGGAGAGGGACAGGGGAGAGGGGGAGCAGTTCTTC. Translation: CASSQERDRGEGEQFF.

The chain has TRBV7-3 and TRBJ2-1; a weak D match, TRBD1 (5 bases). The V end lost 1 base, the J end lost 3 bases, and 10 bases lay between the germline ends. Germline-derived CDR1 and CDR2 are SGHTA and FQGTGA. CDR3 length: 15 amino acids. The CDR3 DNA reads as TGTGCCAGCAGCTTAAGGGTCACAGGCTACAATGAGCAGTTCTTC. Translating gives CASSLRVTGYNEQFF.

The rearrangement links TRBV18 to TRBJ2-7, with 10 bases identical to TRBD2. CDR1 and CDR2 (germline): KGHSH, LQKENI. The CDR3 extends over 15 amino acids. The trim removed 5 bases at V and 5 bases at J, leaving 9 bases unmatched. The chain's CDR3 is CASSTSGTSVHEQYF. The DNA of the CDR3 is TGTGCCAGCTCAACCTCCGGGACTAGCGTCCACGAGCAGTACTTC.

The chain links TRBV5-1 to TRBJ2-5; 12 positions match TRBD1. The end of the DNA is better explained by TRBJ2-7, so the J call may be wrong. The CDR3 loop spans 15 amino acids. Looked up from germline, CDR1 is SGHRS and CDR2 is YFSETQ. CDR3 nucleotides: TGCGCCAGCAGCGAGGGGACAGGGGGCCCTTACGAGCAGTACTTC. It is translated as CASSEGTGGPYEQYF.

This clone was counted a single time. The chain employs TRBV6-5 and TRBJ2-1; 7 nucleotides line up with TRBD2. CDR3 size: 13 residues. CDR1 MNHEY and CDR2 SVGAGI come from the germline V gene. With 6 bases clipped from V and 7 bases from J, the junction kept 6 bases outside the gene matches. The CDR3 DNA reads as TGTGCCAGCAGCCGTACTAGCGAGAATGAGCAGTTCTTC. Amino acid sequence: CASSRTSENEQFF.

This chain joins TRBV19 and TRBJ2-7, with 8 bases lining up with TRBD2. Germline CDR1 and CDR2: LNHDA and SQIVND (reference sequence). V gave up 7 bases and J gave up 1 base; unmatched junction bases: 6. This CDR3 is 14 amino acids long. For the CDR3, the DNA is TGTGCCAGTACGCGCGGGGGGAATTCCTACGAGCAGTACTTC. Encoded protein: CASTRGGNSYEQYF.

The chain employs TRBV6-5 and TRBJ1-1; D not resolved. CDR3 length: 11 amino acids. Germline-derived CDR1 and CDR2 are MNHEY and SVGAGI. Trimming removed 2 bases from V and 13 bases from J, with 11 bases in between. DNA for the CDR3: TGTGCCAGCAGTTACCTCCAGGTTGATTTCTTT. Translated, it gives CASSYLQVDFF.

This clone was detected a few times. V and J are TRBV10-3 and TRBJ1-6, with D hard to call. The V gene lost 10 bases and the J gene lost 3 bases, with 16 bases spanning the gap. Germline assignment: CDR1 ENHRY and CDR2 SYGVKD. The CDR3 covers 15 residues. The CDR3 protein is CATRTQVLYNSPLHF. In nucleotides, the CDR3 is TGTGCCACCAGAACCCAGGTCCTCTATAATTCACCCCTCCACTTT.

As DNA, the CDR3 is TGTGCCAGCAGCTTAGGACGGTCTAGGCTCACTGAAGCTTTCTTT. The encoded protein is CASSLGRSRLTEAFF. The chain carries TRBV7-8 and TRBJ1-1; D not certain. V gave up 1 base and J gave up 4 bases, with 13 bases separating them. This CDR3 has 15 amino acids. In germline, CDR1 is SGHVS, CDR2 FQNEAQ. The full variable domain, with the rest looked up from reference TRBV7-8 and TRBJ1-1, is GAGVSQSPRYKVAKRGQDVALRCDPISGHVSLFWYQQALGQGPEFLTYFQNEAQLDKSGLPSDRFFAERPEGSVSTLKIQRTQQEDSAVYLCASSLGRSRLTEAFFGQGTRLTVV.

V is TRBV14 and J is TRBJ2-4, with 8 bases that match TRBD1. The germline gives CDR1 SGHDN, CDR2 FVKESK. Trimming took 2 bases from V and 5 from J; bases not matched to a gene: 5. There are 15 residues in the CDR3. The CDR3 DNA sequence: TGTGCCAGCAGCCAAAGGGCAGGGGGCGAAAACATTCAGTACTTC. It specifies CASSQRAGGENIQYF.